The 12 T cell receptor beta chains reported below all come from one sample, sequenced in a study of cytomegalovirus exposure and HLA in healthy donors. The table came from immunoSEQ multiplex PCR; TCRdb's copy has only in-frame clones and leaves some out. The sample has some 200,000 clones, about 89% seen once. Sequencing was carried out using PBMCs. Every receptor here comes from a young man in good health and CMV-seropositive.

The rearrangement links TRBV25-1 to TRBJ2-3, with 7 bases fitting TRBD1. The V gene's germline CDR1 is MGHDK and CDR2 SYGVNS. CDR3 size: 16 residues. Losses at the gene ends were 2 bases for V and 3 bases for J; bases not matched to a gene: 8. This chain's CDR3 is CASSEDRVSLTDTQYF. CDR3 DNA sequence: TGTGCCAGCAGTGAAGACAGGGTCTCCTTGACAGATACGCAGTATTTT.

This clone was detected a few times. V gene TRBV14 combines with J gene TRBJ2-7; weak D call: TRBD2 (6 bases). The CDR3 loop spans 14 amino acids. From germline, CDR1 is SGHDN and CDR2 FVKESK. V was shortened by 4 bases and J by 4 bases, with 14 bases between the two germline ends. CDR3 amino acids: CASSLGPAGYEQYF. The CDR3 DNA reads TGTGCCAGCAGCCTCGGGCCTGCGGGGTACGAGCAGTACTTC.

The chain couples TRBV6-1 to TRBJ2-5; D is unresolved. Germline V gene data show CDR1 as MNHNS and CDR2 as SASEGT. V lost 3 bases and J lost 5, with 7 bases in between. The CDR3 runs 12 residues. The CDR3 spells CASSELRETQYF. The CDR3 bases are TGTGCCAGCAGTGAGCTGCGGGAGACCCAGTACTTC.

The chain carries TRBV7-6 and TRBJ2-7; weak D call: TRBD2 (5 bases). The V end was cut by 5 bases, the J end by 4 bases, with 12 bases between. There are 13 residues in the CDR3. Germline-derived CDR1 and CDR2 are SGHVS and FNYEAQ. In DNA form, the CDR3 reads TGTGCCAGCAGCCCGCCCGGGGAATACGAGCAGTACTTC. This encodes CASSPPGEYEQYF.

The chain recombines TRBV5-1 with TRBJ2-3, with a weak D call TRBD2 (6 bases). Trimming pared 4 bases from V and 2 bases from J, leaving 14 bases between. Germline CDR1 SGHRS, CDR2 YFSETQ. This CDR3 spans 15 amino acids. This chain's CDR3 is CASSLDTSSTDTQYF. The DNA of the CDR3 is TGCGCCAGCAGCCTAGATACTAGCTCCACAGATACGCAGTATTTT. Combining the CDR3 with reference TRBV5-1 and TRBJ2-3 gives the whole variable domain KAGVTQTPRYLIKTRGQQVTLSCSPISGHRSVSWYQQTPGQGLQFLFEYFSETQRNKGNFPGRFSGRQFSNSRSEMNVSTLELGDSALYLCASSLDTSSTDTQYFGPGTRLTVL.

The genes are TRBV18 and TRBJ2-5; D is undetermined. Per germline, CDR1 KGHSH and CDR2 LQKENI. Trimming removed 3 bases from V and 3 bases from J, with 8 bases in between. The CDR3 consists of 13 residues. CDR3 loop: CASSPRVEETQYF. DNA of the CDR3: TGTGCCAGCTCACCTAGGGTAGAAGAGACCCAGTACTTC. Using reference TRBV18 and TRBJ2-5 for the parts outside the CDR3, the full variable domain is NAGVMQNPRHLVRRRGQEARLRCSPMKGHSHVYWYRQLPEEGLKFMVYLQKENIIDESGMPKERFSAEFPKEGPSILRIQQVVRGDSAAYFCASSPRVEETQYFGPGTRLLVL.

The CDR3 is CASRLADTQYF. The DNA of the CDR3 is TGTGCCAGCAGGTTGGCAGATACGCAGTATTTT. The chain joins TRBV6-5 to TRBJ2-3; D call uncertain. CDR3 length: 11 amino acids. CDR1 MNHEY and CDR2 SVGAGI come from the germline V gene. Trimming took off 6 bases at V and 4 bases at J, with 5 bases between the two ends.

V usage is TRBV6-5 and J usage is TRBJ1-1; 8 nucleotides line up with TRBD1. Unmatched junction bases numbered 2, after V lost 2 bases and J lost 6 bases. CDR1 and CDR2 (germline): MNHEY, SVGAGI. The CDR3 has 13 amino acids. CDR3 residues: CASSYEQGAEAFF. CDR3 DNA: TGTGCCAGCAGTTACGAACAGGGGGCTGAAGCTTTCTTT.

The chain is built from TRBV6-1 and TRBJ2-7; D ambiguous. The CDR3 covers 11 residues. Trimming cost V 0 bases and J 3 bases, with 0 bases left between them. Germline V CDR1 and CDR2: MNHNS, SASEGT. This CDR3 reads CASSEAYEQYF. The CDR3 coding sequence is TGTGCCAGCAGTGAAGCCTACGAGCAGTACTTC.

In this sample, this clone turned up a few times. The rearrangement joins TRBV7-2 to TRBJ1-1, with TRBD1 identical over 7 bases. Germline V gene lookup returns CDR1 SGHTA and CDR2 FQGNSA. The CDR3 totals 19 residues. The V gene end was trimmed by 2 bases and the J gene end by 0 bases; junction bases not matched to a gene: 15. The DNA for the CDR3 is TGTGCCAGCAGCTTACGGACTCTATACCGGGACAGCATGAACACTGAAGCTTTCTTT. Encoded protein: CASSLRTLYRDSMNTEAFF.

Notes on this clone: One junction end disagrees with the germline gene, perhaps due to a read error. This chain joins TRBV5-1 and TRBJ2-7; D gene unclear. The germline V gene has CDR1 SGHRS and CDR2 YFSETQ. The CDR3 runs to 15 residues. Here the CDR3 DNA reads TGCGCCAGCAGCTTGGATCAATACCGCCCCTACGGGCAGTACTTC. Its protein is CASSLDQYRPYGQYF.

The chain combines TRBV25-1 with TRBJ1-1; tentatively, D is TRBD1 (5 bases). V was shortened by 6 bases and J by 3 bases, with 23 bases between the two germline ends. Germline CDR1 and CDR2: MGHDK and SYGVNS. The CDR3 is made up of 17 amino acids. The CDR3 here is CASSPPLFPGRHTEAFF. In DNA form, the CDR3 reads TGTGCCAGCAGCCCCCCATTATTCCCGGGACGACACACTGAAGCTTTCTTT.